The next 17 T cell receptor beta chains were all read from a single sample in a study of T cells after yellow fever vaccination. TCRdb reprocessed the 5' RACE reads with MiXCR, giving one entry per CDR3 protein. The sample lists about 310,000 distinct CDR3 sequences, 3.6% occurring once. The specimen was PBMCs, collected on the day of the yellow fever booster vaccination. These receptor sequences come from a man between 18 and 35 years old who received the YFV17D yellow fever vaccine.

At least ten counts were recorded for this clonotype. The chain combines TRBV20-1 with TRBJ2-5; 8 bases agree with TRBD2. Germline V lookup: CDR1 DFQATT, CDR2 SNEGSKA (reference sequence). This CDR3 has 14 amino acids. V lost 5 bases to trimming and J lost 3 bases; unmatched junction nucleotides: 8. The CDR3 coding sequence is TGCAGTGCTTCCATAGCGGGGATAGAAGAGACCCAGTACTTC. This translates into CSASIAGIEETQYF.

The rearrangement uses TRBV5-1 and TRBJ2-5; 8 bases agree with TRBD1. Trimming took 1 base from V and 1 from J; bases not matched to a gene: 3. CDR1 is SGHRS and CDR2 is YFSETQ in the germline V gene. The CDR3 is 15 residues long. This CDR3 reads CASSLRDRFQETQYF. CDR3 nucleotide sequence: TGCGCCAGCAGCTTGCGGGACAGGTTCCAAGAGACCCAGTACTTC.

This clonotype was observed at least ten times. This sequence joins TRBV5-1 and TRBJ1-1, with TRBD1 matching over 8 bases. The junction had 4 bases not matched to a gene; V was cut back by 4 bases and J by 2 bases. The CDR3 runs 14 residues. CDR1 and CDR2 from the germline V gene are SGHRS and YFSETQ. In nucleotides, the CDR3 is TGCGCCAGCAGCACCGGACAGGGTAACACTGAAGCTTTCTTT. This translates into CASSTGQGNTEAFF.

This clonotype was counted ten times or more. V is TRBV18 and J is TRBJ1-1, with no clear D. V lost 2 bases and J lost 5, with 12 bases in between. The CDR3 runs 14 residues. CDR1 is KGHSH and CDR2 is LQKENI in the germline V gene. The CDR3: CASSPAHLRTEAFF. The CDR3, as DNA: TGTGCCAGCTCACCAGCACACCTCAGGACTGAAGCTTTCTTT. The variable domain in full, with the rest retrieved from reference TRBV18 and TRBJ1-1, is NAGVMQNPRHLVRRRGQEARLRCSPMKGHSHVYWYRQLPEEGLKFMVYLQKENIIDESGMPKERFSAEFPKEGPSILRIQQVVRGDSAAYFCASSPAHLRTEAFFGQGTRLTVV.

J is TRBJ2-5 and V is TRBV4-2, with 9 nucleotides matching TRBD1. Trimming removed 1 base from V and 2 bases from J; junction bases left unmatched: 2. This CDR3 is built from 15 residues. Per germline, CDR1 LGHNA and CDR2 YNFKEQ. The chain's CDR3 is CASSQGTGAQETQYF. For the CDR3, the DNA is TGTGCCAGCAGCCAAGGGACAGGGGCTCAAGAGACCCAGTACTTC.

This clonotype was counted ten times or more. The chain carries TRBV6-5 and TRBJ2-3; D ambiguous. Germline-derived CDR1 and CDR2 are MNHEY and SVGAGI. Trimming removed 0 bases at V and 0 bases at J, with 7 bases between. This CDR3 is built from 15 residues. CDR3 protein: CASSYSAVSTDTQYF. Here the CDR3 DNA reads TGTGCCAGCAGTTACTCCGCGGTGAGCACAGATACGCAGTATTTT.

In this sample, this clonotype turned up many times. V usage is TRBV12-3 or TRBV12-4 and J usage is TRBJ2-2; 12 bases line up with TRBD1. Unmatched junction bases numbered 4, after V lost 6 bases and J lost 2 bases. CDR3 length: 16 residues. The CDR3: CASRGDRGRNTGELFF. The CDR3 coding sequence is TGTGCCAGCAGGGGGGACAGGGGGCGAAACACCGGGGAGCTGTTTTTT.

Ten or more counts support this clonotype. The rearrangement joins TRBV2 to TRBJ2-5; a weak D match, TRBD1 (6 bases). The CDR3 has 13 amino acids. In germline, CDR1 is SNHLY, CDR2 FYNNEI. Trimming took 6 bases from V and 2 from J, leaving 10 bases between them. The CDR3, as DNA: TGTGCCAGCAGGGGCGACAGGCAAGAGACCCAGTACTTC. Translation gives CASRGDRQETQYF.

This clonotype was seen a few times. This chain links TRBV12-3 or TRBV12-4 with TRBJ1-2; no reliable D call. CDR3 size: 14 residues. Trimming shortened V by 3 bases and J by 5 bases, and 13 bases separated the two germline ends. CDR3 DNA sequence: TGTGCCAGCAGTTTGGGCAGGAGCTCTTATGGCTACACCTTC. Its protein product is CASSLGRSSYGYTF.

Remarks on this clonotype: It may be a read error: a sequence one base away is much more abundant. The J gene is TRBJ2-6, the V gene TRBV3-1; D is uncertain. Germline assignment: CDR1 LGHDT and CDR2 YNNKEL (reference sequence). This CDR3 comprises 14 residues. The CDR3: CDSSQYLGANVLTF. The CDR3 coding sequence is TGTGACAGCAGCCAATATCTGGGGGCCAACGTCCTGACTTTC.

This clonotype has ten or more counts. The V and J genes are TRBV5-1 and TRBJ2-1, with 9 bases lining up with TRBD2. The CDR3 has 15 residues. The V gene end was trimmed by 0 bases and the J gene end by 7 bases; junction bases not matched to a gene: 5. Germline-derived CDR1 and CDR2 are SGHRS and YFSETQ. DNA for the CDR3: TGCGCCAGCAGCTTGGTGGAGCGGGGGGTGAATGAGCAGTTCTTC. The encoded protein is CASSLVERGVNEQFF.

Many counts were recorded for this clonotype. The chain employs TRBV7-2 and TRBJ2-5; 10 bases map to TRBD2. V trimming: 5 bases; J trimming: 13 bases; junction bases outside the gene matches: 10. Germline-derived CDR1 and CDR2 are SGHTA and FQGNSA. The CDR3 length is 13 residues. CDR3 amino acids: CASSPSGGRIGYF. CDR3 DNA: TGTGCCAGCAGCCCTAGCGGGGGACGGATTGGGTACTTC.

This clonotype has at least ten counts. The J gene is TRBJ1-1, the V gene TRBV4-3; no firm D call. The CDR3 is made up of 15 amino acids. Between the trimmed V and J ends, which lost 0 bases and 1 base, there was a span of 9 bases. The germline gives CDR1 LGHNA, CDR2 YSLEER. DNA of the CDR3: TGCGCCAGCAGCCAAGATAGACACCAGAACACTGAAGCTTTCTTT. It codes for CASSQDRHQNTEAFF.

The CDR3: CASSQVRGNQPQHF. The CDR3 DNA is TGTGCCAGCAGCCAAGTGAGAGGGAATCAGCCCCAGCATTTT. The chain has TRBV3-1 and TRBJ1-5; D gene ambiguous. Germline values: CDR1 LGHDT, CDR2 YNNKEL (reference sequence). The CDR3 length is 14 residues. V shed 1 base and J shed 4 bases, with 8 bases lying between them.

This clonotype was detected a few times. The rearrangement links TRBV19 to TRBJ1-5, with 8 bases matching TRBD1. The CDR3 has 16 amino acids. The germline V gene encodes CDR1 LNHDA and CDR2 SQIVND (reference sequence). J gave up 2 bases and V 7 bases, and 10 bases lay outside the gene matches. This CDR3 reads CASTLTGVVGNQPQHF. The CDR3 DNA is TGTGCCAGTACCCTGACAGGGGTTGTCGGCAATCAGCCCCAGCATTTT. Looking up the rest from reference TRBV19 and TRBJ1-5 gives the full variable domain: DGGITQSPKYLFRKEGQNVTLSCEQNLNHDAMYWYRQDPGQGLRLIYYSQIVNDFQKGDIAEGYSVSREKKESFPLTVTSAQKNPTAFYLCASTLTGVVGNQPQHFGDGTRLSIL.

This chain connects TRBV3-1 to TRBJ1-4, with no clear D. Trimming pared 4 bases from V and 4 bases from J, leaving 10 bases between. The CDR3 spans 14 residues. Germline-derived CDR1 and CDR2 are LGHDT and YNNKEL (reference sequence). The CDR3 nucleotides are TGTGCCAGCAGCCTCCCGTCCCTTAATGAAAAACTGTTTTTT. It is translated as CASSLPSLNEKLFF.

In DNA, the CDR3 is TGTGCCAGTAGTATCGGCGGGTACACTGAAGCTTTCTTT. Translation gives CASSIGGYTEAFF. This chain uses TRBV19 with TRBJ1-1; D not certain. The ends were cut back, 3 bases at V and 3 bases at J, with 8 bases in the middle. The CDR3 loop spans 13 amino acids. Germline loops: CDR1 LNHDA, CDR2 SQIVND (reference sequence).